This T cell receptor (beta chain) was sequenced during a study of spatial heterogeneity in lung cancer. Specified time point: sample taken at primary tumor resection. The authors sequenced whole RNA from tumor, nontumor lung or frozen PBMC without sorting. TCRdb itself ran the 5' RACE reads through MiXCR, one entry per CDR3 protein. Found here are 39,000 or so distinct CDR3 sequences, 7.5% of them singletons; the top ten hold over 25%. There are 15 residues in the CDR3. Germline V gene data show CDR1 as SGHAT and CDR2 as FQNNGV. The V segment lost 5 bases and the J segment 3 bases; nucleotides outside the gene matches: 9.

The receptor's source is a male donor with early-stage non-small cell lung cancer. Source: PBMCs, taken at surgery. The chain has TRBV11-2 and TRBJ2-5; TRBD1 matches at 7 bases. The CDR3 DNA reads as TGTGCCAGCAGCCCGACAGGGACGGATAAAGAGACCCAGTACTTC. Translation: CASSPTGTDKETQYF.